The 12 T cell receptor beta chains reported below all come from one sample, sequenced in a study of shared clonotypes between healthy human individuals (dated by TCRdb to the early 2020s). Preparation of the library involved the immunoSEQ multiplex PCR assay. TCRdb mirrors the immuneACCESS table, restricted to in-frame sequences. Some clones are absent from its copies; in checked studies, under half trace to an unresolved V gene, and the reason for the others is unknown. Across this sample there are about 1 million clones, with around 74% seen only once. Jointly, the top ten make up around 1.5% of the sample. The sample comprised memory CD4+ T cells sorted from blood. This specimen's cell subset or site label, interpreted: CD45RA-negative fraction. Receptors originate from a man between 18 and 35 years old in good health.

This clone appeared once. The chain joins TRBV15 to TRBJ1-1; D is undetermined. The CDR3 is made up of 16 amino acids. Germline CDR1 LNHNV, CDR2 YYDKDF (reference sequence). Trimming pared 3 bases from V and 0 bases from J, leaving 14 bases between. Here the CDR3 reads CATSRAPRGMNTEAFF. As DNA, the CDR3 is TGTGCCACCAGCAGGGCCCCGAGAGGGATGAACACTGAAGCTTTCTTT.

A word on this clone: The junction differs from germline at one of its ends, possibly a read error. Other DNA sequences in the same sample also yield this CDR3. The CDR3 loop is CAWSGQGGSRETQYF. The CDR3, as DNA: TGCGCCTGGAGTGGACAGGGGGGGTCCAGAGAGACCCAGTACTTC. The genes are TRBV30 and TRBJ2-5; 10 nucleotides match TRBD1. Germline values: CDR1 GTSNPN, CDR2 SVGIG (reference sequence). This CDR3 is built from 15 residues.

The chain links TRBV6-6 to TRBJ2-7; the D gene could be TRBD1 or TRBD2 (5 bases each). Trimming pared 2 bases from V and 1 base from J, leaving 9 bases between. There are 14 residues in the CDR3. CDR1 MNHNY and CDR2 SVGAGI come from the germline V gene (reference sequence). This CDR3 reads CASSYERGSYEQYF. In DNA, the CDR3 is TGTGCCAGCAGTTACGAGAGGGGATCCTACGAGCAGTACTTC.

This chain connects TRBV30 to TRBJ2-1; TRBD1 is a possible D gene (6 bases). Per germline, CDR1 GTSNPN and CDR2 SVGIG (reference sequence). This CDR3 is built from 15 residues. The ends were cut back, 2 bases at V and 0 bases at J, with 11 bases in the middle. CDR3 sequence (DNA): TGTGCCTGGAGTCCCACAGGGATCTCCTACAATGAGCAGTTCTTC. It translates to CAWSPTGISYNEQFF. The full variable domain, in which reference TRBV30 and TRBJ2-1 provide the parts outside the CDR3, is SQTIHQWPATLVQPVGSPLSLECTVEGTSNPNLYWYRQAAGRGLQLLFYSVGIGQISSEVPQNLSASRPQDRQFILSSKKLLLSDSGFYLCAWSPTGISYNEQFFGPGTRLTVL.

V gene TRBV29-1 combines with J gene TRBJ2-5; possibly TRBD1 for D (5 bases). Germline V gene lookup returns CDR1 SQVTM and CDR2 ANQGSEA. The V gene lost 2 bases and the J gene lost 4 bases, with 11 bases spanning the gap. This CDR3 has 13 amino acids. The CDR3 is CSVETGAGETQYF. The CDR3 DNA sequence: TGCAGCGTTGAAACTGGGGCTGGAGAGACCCAGTACTTC.

The chain uses TRBV5-1 and TRBJ2-7, with TRBD2 matching 7 bases. The CDR3 consists of 14 residues. Per germline, CDR1 SGHRS and CDR2 YFSETQ. V lost 7 bases, J lost 2 bases, and 9 bases stayed unmatched. CDR3: CASSLGGVAYEQYF. CDR3 DNA sequence: TGCGCCAGCTCCCTTGGGGGGGTTGCCTACGAGCAGTACTTC. The complete variable domain, with remaining parts taken from reference TRBV5-1 and TRBJ2-7, reads KAGVTQTPRYLIKTRGQQVTLSCSPISGHRSVSWYQQTPGQGLQFLFEYFSETQRNKGNFPGRFSGRQFSNSRSEMNVSTLELGDSALYLCASSLGGVAYEQYFGPGTRLTVT.

The rearrangement uses TRBV9 and TRBJ2-2; 10 positions match TRBD2. J lost 0 bases, V lost 3 bases, and 2 bases had no gene match. Germline V gene lookup returns CDR1 SGDLS and CDR2 YYNGEE. This CDR3 region has 16 residues. CDR3 DNA sequence: TGTGCCAGCAGCGCACTAGCGGGGTCGAACACCGGGGAGCTGTTTTTT. Protein: CASSALAGSNTGELFF.

This clone appeared once. The chain employs TRBV9 and TRBJ2-3; 8 bases map to TRBD1. This CDR3 is 16 amino acids long. The V segment lost 4 bases and the J segment 0 bases; nucleotides outside the gene matches: 7. Germline V CDR1 and CDR2: SGDLS, YYNGEE. Here the CDR3 reads CASSTSGGPSTDTQYF. Written as DNA, the CDR3 is TGTGCCAGCAGCACCTCAGGGGGCCCGAGCACAGATACGCAGTATTTT.

This chain joins TRBV2 and TRBJ2-7; 8 bases fit TRBD1. V trimming: 9 bases; J trimming: 3 bases; junction bases outside the gene matches: 4. The germline gives CDR1 SNHLY, CDR2 FYNNEI. The CDR3 sequence is 12 residues long. This CDR3 is CASGQGYYEQYF. The CDR3 DNA is TGTGCCAGTGGACAGGGCTACTACGAGCAGTACTTC.

About this clone: This specimen includes other DNA sequences encoding the same CDR3. The J gene is TRBJ2-5, the V gene TRBV5-6; D is ambiguous. V was shortened by 1 base and J by 5 bases, with 3 bases between the two germline ends. The CDR3 is 11 residues long. Germline V gene sequence: CDR1 SGHDT, CDR2 YYEEEE. In DNA form, the CDR3 reads TGTGCCAGCAGCTTGAGGGAGACCCAGTACTTC. Amino acid sequence: CASSLRETQYF.

For the CDR3, the DNA is TGTGCCAGCATTGGGGCGGCGAACACTGAAGCTTTCTTT. This translates into CASIGAANTEAFF. The chain has TRBV6-5 and TRBJ1-1; tentative D call: TRBD1 (5 bases). Germline V gene lookup returns CDR1 MNHEY and CDR2 SVGAGI. V lost 7 bases and J lost 1, with 10 bases in between. The CDR3 runs to 13 residues.

A word on this clone: Other DNA sequences in the sample encode the same CDR3. CDR3 bases: TGCGCCAGCAGCTTGGCCGGGGGGTATGGTGAAAAACTGTTTTTT. Protein sequence: CASSLAGGYGEKLFF. J is TRBJ1-4 and V is TRBV5-1; a possible D gene is TRBD1 (5 bases). There are 15 residues in the CDR3. Germline-derived CDR1 and CDR2 are SGHRS and YFSETQ. Between the trimmed V and J ends, which lost 0 bases and 7 bases, there was a span of 13 bases. Looking up the rest from reference TRBV5-1 and TRBJ1-4 gives the full variable domain: KAGVTQTPRYLIKTRGQQVTLSCSPISGHRSVSWYQQTPGQGLQFLFEYFSETQRNKGNFPGRFSGRQFSNSRSEMNVSTLELGDSALYLCASSLAGGYGEKLFFGSGTQLSVL.